A single sample gave rise to the 24 T cell receptor beta chains below, sequenced in a study of cytotoxic CD8 clonotypes in ibrutinib-treated CLL. TCRdb's copy holds only in-frame clones and misses some; the assay was immunoSEQ multiplex PCR. The sample includes a few hundred thousand clones, about 77% of them seen just once. The input for sequencing was PBMCs, taken before ibrutinib treatment. All receptors derive from a human donor with chronic lymphocytic leukemia.

The V call is TRBV27, the J call TRBJ1-3; D is unclear. The V gene lost 2 bases and the J gene lost 0 bases, with 8 bases spanning the gap. The CDR3 extends over 15 amino acids. Germline lookup yields CDR1 MNHEY and CDR2 SMNVEV (reference sequence). The CDR3 nucleotides are TGTGCCAGCAGTTTAAAGAGACGCTCTGGAAACACCATATATTTT. It specifies CASSLKRRSGNTIYF.

V and J are TRBV6-1 and TRBJ2-7, with 7 bases fitting TRBD1. The CDR3 is 15 residues long. J was trimmed by 1 base and V by 4 bases; bases with no gene match: 7. Germline V gene data show CDR1 as MNHNS and CDR2 as SASEGT. CDR3 nucleotide sequence: TGTGCCAGCAGTGTAGAGACAGGGCGGTCCTACGAGCAGTACTTC. This codes for CASSVETGRSYEQYF.

This clone has just a few counts. The V call is TRBV30, the J call TRBJ2-4; D not certain. The CDR3 consists of 14 residues. From germline, CDR1 is GTSNPN and CDR2 SVGIG (reference sequence). Between the trimmed V and J ends, which lost 4 bases and 1 base, there was a span of 11 bases. The CDR3 loop is CAWNAKAAKNIQYF. DNA of the CDR3: TGTGCCTGGAATGCGAAGGCGGCCAAAAACATTCAGTACTTC. Full variable domain (outside the CDR3, taken from reference TRBV30 and TRBJ2-4): SQTIHQWPATLVQPVGSPLSLECTVEGTSNPNLYWYRQAAGRGLQLLFYSVGIGQISSEVPQNLSASRPQDRQFILSSKKLLLSDSGFYLCAWNAKAAKNIQYFGAGTRLSVL.

This clone was recorded only once. The rearrangement links TRBV4-1 to TRBJ2-4; TRBD1 is a possible D gene (6 bases). The CDR3 spans 17 residues. Deletions cut 0 bases from V and 0 bases from J, with 12 bases between. Germline V CDR1 and CDR2: MGHRA, YSYEKL. CDR3 coding DNA: TGCGCCAGCAGCCAAGAACAGGGTTTGGTAGCCAAAAACATTCAGTACTTC. This translates into CASSQEQGLVAKNIQYF.

In its sample, this clone was seen once. The rearrangement links TRBV30 to TRBJ1-1; D is possibly TRBD1 (5 bases). Trimming removed 3 bases from V and 4 bases from J, with 12 bases in between. CDR3 length: 13 amino acids. Germline lookup yields CDR1 GTSNPN and CDR2 SVGIG (reference sequence). CDR3 coding DNA: TGTGCCTGGAGCTCAGGGTTGGGCACTGAAGCTTTCTTT. This encodes CAWSSGLGTEAFF.

This clone has just a few counts. The chain recombines TRBV4-3 with TRBJ1-3, with TRBD1 matching 8 bases. J lost 11 bases, V lost 3 bases, and 3 bases had no gene match. The CDR3 spans 12 residues. Looked up from germline, CDR1 is LGHNA and CDR2 is YSLEER. The CDR3 region is CASSQDRESIYF. The CDR3 coding sequence is TGCGCCAGCAGCCAGGACAGGGAATCCATATATTTT.

This chain uses TRBV19 with TRBJ2-5; TRBD2 aligns across 10 bases. The germline V gene encodes CDR1 LNHDA and CDR2 SQIVND (reference sequence). V gave up 5 bases and J gave up 2 bases; unmatched junction bases: 5. The CDR3 is 15 amino acids. The CDR3 loop is CASSRTSGKQETQYF. In DNA, the CDR3 is TGTGCCAGTAGTCGCACTAGCGGGAAGCAAGAGACCCAGTACTTC.

V and J are TRBV2 and TRBJ2-6; TRBD2 is a possible D gene (5 bases). The germline V gene encodes CDR1 SNHLY and CDR2 FYNNEI. The V end lost 2 bases, the J end lost 4 bases, and 9 bases lay between the germline ends. The CDR3 spans 15 residues. The chain's CDR3 is CASSEWGAGANVLTF. In DNA, the CDR3 is TGTGCCAGCAGTGAATGGGGAGCCGGGGCCAACGTCCTGACTTTC.

The genes are TRBV27 and TRBJ2-7; 8 bases map to TRBD2. V shed 4 bases and J 6 bases; nucleotides not matched to a gene: 8. This CDR3 is built from 14 residues. Germline CDR1 reads MNHEY; CDR2 reads SMNVEV (reference sequence). As DNA, the CDR3 is TGTGCCAGCAGTTGGGCTAGCGGGCCTGGCGAGCAGTACTTC. Protein: CASSWASGPGEQYF.

The chain recombines TRBV29-1 with TRBJ2-5, with 9 bases identical to TRBD1. The CDR3 covers 16 residues. The germline V gene has CDR1 SQVTM and CDR2 ANQGSEA. V shed 6 bases and J 2 bases; nucleotides not matched to a gene: 13. The CDR3 DNA sequence: TGCAGCGTACAAAGGACAGGGGCCGCGGTACAAGAGACCCAGTACTTC. It is translated as CSVQRTGAAVQETQYF.

The chain has TRBV2 and TRBJ2-1; 10 nucleotides match TRBD2. The CDR3 is 17 residues long. Trimming removed 2 bases from V and 4 bases from J; junction bases left unmatched: 8. CDR1 is SNHLY and CDR2 is FYNNEI in the germline V gene. The CDR3, as DNA: TGTGCCAGCAGTGAATGGGGAGCGGGAGGGCCTTACAATGAGCAGTTCTTC. Residues: CASSEWGAGGPYNEQFF.

This chain links TRBV9 with TRBJ1-1; D not certain. The CDR3 is 16 residues long. V lost 0 bases to trimming and J lost 2 bases, with 14 bases between them. CDR1 SGDLS and CDR2 YYNGEE come from the germline V gene. CDR3 protein: CASSVASVGFNTEAFF. The DNA of the CDR3 is TGTGCCAGCAGCGTAGCCTCTGTGGGGTTCAACACTGAAGCTTTCTTT.

The chain joins TRBV5-1 to TRBJ2-3; D is possibly TRBD1 (6 bases). Germline loops: CDR1 SGHRS, CDR2 YFSETQ. The CDR3 spans 15 residues. The germline V and J ends were trimmed by 3 bases and 2 bases, with 13 bases remaining between them. This CDR3 is CASSSKTGYTDTQYF. Written as DNA, the CDR3 is TGCGCCAGCAGCTCCAAGACAGGCTACACAGATACGCAGTATTTT.

The chain joins TRBV28 to TRBJ2-3; 9 bases are a match to TRBD1. The CDR3 is made up of 16 amino acids. Germline CDR1 MDHEN, CDR2 SYDVKM. The junction had 8 bases not matched to a gene; V was cut back by 6 bases and J by 1 base. CDR3 DNA: TGTGCCAGCAGCGTTCCCGGGACAGGGCGCACAGATACGCAGTATTTT. Translation: CASSVPGTGRTDTQYF.

The chain recombines TRBV29-1 with TRBJ2-2; 7 bases align to TRBD2. Germline V CDR1 and CDR2: SQVTM, ANQGSEA. V dropped 0 bases and J dropped 3; count of bases not matched to a gene: 10. This CDR3 is 17 amino acids long. The CDR3 here is CSVEDFRAGVHTGELFF. In DNA form, the CDR3 reads TGCAGCGTTGAAGATTTTAGGGCGGGAGTCCACACCGGGGAGCTGTTTTTT.

The chain recombines TRBV30 with TRBJ1-1, with 9 bases lining up with TRBD1. Losses at the gene ends were 3 bases for V and 12 bases for J; bases not matched to a gene: 17. Germline CDR1 is GTSNPN and CDR2 is SVGIG (reference sequence). The CDR3 has 15 residues. CDR3 amino acids: CAWRPRRGQGPPTFF. The CDR3 region has the DNA TGTGCCTGGAGACCGCGCCGCGGACAGGGGCCCCCGACTTTCTTT.

DNA of the CDR3: TGTGCCAGCAGCTTAGCGGGAGTTATGTACGAGCAGTACTTC. This encodes CASSLAGVMYEQYF. The chain has TRBV7-2 and TRBJ2-7, with D possibly being TRBD2 (5 bases). CDR3 length: 14 residues. The V gene's germline CDR1 is SGHTA and CDR2 FQGNSA. Trimming took off 0 bases at V and 4 bases at J, with 10 bases between the two ends.

The CDR3 region is CASRRPGTRDYEQFF. The CDR3 DNA reads TGTGCCAGCAGAAGGCCCGGGACTAGAGATTATGAGCAGTTCTTC. This chain joins TRBV2 and TRBJ2-1, with 8 bases aligning to TRBD2. The V and J ends lost 6 bases and 8 bases, in that order; junction bases with no gene match: 12. CDR1 is SNHLY and CDR2 is FYNNEI in the germline V gene. The length of the CDR3 is 15 residues.

V gene TRBV30 combines with J gene TRBJ2-7; 11 nucleotides align to TRBD2. The CDR3 has 16 residues. The germline V gene has CDR1 GTSNPN and CDR2 SVGIG (reference sequence). After removal of 2 bases from V and 3 bases from J, the junction contained 9 bases not matched to a gene. The CDR3 coding sequence is TGTGCCTGGAGTTCTCAGACTAGCGGGGACCACTACGAGCAGTACTTC. It specifies CAWSSQTSGDHYEQYF.

The chain is built from TRBV27 and TRBJ2-1, with D unresolved. Germline V gene sequence: CDR1 MNHEY, CDR2 SMNVEV (reference sequence). V was shortened by 7 bases and J by 3 bases, with 13 bases between the two germline ends. CDR3 length: 14 amino acids. This CDR3 reads CASNPLTNYNEQFF. The CDR3 nucleotides are TGTGCCAGCAACCCCCTGACAAACTACAATGAGCAGTTCTTC.

The chain is built from TRBV29-1 and TRBJ1-2, with a weak D call TRBD1 (6 bases). Germline V gene sequence: CDR1 SQVTM, CDR2 ANQGSEA. The CDR3 contains 13 residues. V was shortened by 5 bases and J by 6 bases, with 16 bases between the two germline ends. The CDR3 here is CSVKRTGLDGYTF. The CDR3 coding sequence is TGCAGCGTTAAACGTACAGGGTTGGATGGCTACACCTTC. Looking up the rest from reference TRBV29-1 and TRBJ1-2 gives the full variable domain: SAVISQKPSRDICQRGTSLTIQCQVDSQVTMMFWYRQQPGQSLTLIATANQGSEATYESGFVIDKFPISRPNLTFSTLTVSNMSPEDSSIYLCSVKRTGLDGYTFGSGTRLTVV.

The V gene is TRBV13, the J gene TRBJ2-2; TRBD2 aligns across 13 bases. J lost 2 bases, V lost 1 base, and 4 bases had no gene match. The germline gives CDR1 PRHDT, CDR2 FYEKMQ (reference sequence). There are 18 residues in the CDR3. The CDR3 nucleotides read TGTGCCAGCAGCTTAGCGTGGACTAGCGGGAGAAACACCGGGGAGCTGTTTTTT. It specifies CASSLAWTSGRNTGELFF.

This clone has a single count. This chain joins TRBV9 and TRBJ2-7; possibly TRBD2 for D (5 bases). From germline, CDR1 is SGDLS and CDR2 YYNGEE. V gave up 3 bases and J gave up 4 bases, with 17 bases separating them. There are 15 residues in the CDR3. CDR3 amino acids: CASSASSLFGYEQYF. DNA for the CDR3: TGTGCCAGCAGCGCTTCTAGCTTATTTGGGTACGAGCAGTACTTC. Full variable domain (missing parts from reference TRBV9 and TRBJ2-7): DSGVTQTPKHLITATGQRVTLRCSPRSGDLSVYWYQQSLDQGLQFLIQYYNGEERAKGNILERFSAQQFPDLHSELNLSSLELGDSALYFCASSASSLFGYEQYFGPGTRLTVT.

The CDR3 protein is CASRRTGLANEQFF. The CDR3 nucleotides read TGTGCCAGCAGACGGACAGGGTTAGCCAATGAGCAGTTCTTC. The chain employs TRBV27 and TRBJ2-1; 8 nucleotides match TRBD1. Germline CDR1 and CDR2: MNHEY and SMNVEV (reference sequence). This CDR3 spans 14 amino acids. J was trimmed by 6 bases and V by 6 bases; bases with no gene match: 7.